Reported below is one TCR beta chain. Its antigen specificity is not known. The record has no base qualities; no much larger clone is one base away. The record originates from a study of CD8+ T cells in alopecia areata (dated by TCRdb to 2016 to 2018). Describing the broader study: In both human patients and the C3H/HeJ mouse model, the study applied high-throughput TCRbeta sequencing to look at T cell clonal expansion in alopecia areata. On the human side, TCRbeta sequencing was run on scalp tissue and on sorted CD4+ and CD8+ peripheral blood T cells from healthy controls and from alopecia areata patients with either patchy or totalis/universalis disease. Clonality in the scalp was compared among normal scalp (n=4), patchy alopecia areata scalp (n=8), and alopecia totalis/universalis scalp (n=8). RNA was obtained with the PAXgene miRNA kit for fixed scalp, the miRNeasy kit for PBMCs, and the RNeasy kit for mouse skin. immunoSEQ multiplex PCR using 35 Vbeta forward primers and 13 Jbeta reverse primers was used to amplify TCRbeta CDR3 regions.

PBMCs were separated by density centrifugation and stained for CD3, CD4 and CD8, after which CD4+ and CD8+ T cells were sorted on a FACSAria. Scalp biopsies and blood samples were provided by unaffected controls. Study-level results and caveats: Shared TCR sequences between patients were less evident than in mice, which may be partly attributable to HLA diversity in the patient population. Lesional scalp, especially in alopecia totalis/universalis, showed higher clonality and more expanded CD8+ clones than normal scalp, suggesting antigenic drive. Scalp TCR repertoire analysis is complicated because resident alphabeta T cells in normal human skin are also sequenced, whereas mouse skin is dominated by gammadelta T cells.

Libraries were constructed by the immunoSEQ multiplex PCR assay. To provide template for TCR sequencing, every sample had RNA extracted and reverse transcribed into cDNA. First-strand cDNA was synthesized with SuperScript III using a 2:1 mix of oligo-dT and random hexamers. A synthetic immune receptor repertoire was used to gauge amplification bias, and whatever bias remained was removed computationally. Per the authors' processing: After raw reads were preprocessed to remove errors, the CDR3 was defined following IMGT conventions as running from the conserved cysteine to phenylalanine. Clonality was computed as 1 minus the Shannon entropy, with the entropy normalized by log2 of the number of productive unique TCRs. Whether scalp clones were CD4 or CD8 was inferred by matching scalp TCRbeta sequences against CD4 and CD8 repertoires sorted from blood. TCRdb took this table from immuneACCESS and kept in-frame rearrangements with V and J called. Such tables lack part of the clones; where checked against another copy, unresolved V genes explain under half of the gap, and the rest is unexplained. V, J and clone size reflect that table, while D and trimming were determined from the DNA. For this sample there are 110,000 to 150,000 clones; roughly 60% appear just once. The top ten clonotypes cover 36% of the sample.

The CDR3, cysteine through phenylalanine, is 13 amino acids long. The retained sequence is limited to the CDR3, 39 bases, with the frame set at the first base. The V and J ends are trimmed by 4 bases and 0 bases, leaving 3 bases between them. The germline V gene (reference sequence) supplies CDR1 PRHDT and CDR2 FYEKMQ. This receptor was identified in a human donor in good health. The chain is assembled from TRBV13 and TRBJ2-2; the D gene remains uncertain. The sample consisted of CD8+ T cells sorted from blood. The CDR3: CASSYTNTGELFF. The bases read TGTGCCAGCAGCTATACGAACACCGGGGAGCTGTTTTTT.